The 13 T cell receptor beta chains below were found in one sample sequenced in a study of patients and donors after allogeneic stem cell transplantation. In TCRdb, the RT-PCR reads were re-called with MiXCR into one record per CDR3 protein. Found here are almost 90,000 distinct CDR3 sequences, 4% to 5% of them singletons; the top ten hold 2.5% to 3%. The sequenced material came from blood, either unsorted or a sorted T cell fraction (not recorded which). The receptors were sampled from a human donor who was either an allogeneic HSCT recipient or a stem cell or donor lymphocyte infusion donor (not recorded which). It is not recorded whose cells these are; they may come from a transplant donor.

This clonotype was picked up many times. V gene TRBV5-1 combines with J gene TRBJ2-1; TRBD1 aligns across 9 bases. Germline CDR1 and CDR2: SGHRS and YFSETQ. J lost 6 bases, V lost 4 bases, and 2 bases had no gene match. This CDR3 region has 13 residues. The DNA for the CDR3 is TGCGCCAGCAGCAGGACAGGGGCCAATGAGCAGTTCTTC. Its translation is CASSRTGANEQFF.

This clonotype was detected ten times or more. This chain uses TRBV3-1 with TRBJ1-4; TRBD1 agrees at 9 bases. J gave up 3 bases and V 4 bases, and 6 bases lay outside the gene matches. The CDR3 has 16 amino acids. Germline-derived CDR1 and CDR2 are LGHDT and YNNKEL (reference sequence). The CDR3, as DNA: TGTGCCAGCAGCCCTTTCCGGACAGGGGCTAATGAAAAACTGTTTTTT. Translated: CASSPFRTGANEKLFF.

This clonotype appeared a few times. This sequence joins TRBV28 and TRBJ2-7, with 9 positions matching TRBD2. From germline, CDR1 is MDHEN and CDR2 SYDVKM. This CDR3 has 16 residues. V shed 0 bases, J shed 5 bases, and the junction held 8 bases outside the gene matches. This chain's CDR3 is CASSLWFSGSIHEQYF. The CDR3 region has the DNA TGTGCCAGCAGTTTATGGTTTAGCGGGAGCATCCACGAGCAGTACTTC.

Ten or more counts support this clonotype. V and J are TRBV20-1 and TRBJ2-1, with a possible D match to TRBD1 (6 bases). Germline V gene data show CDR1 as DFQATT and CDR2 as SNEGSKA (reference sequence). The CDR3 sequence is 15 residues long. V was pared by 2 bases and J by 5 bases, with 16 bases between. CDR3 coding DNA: TGCAGTGCTAGAAACAACAGGGTCTACCACAATGAGCAGTTCTTC. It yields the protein CSARNNRVYHNEQFF.

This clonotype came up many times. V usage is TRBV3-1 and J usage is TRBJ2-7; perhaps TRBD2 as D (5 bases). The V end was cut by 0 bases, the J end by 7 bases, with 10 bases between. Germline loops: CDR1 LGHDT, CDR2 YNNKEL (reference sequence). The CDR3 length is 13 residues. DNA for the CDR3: TGTGCCAGCAGCCAAGAATCAAGAGGGGAGCAGTACTTC. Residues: CASSQESRGEQYF.

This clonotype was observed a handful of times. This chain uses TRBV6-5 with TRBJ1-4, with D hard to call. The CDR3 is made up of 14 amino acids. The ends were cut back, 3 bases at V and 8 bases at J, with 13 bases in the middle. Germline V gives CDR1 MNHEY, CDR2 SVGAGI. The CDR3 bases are TGTGCCAGCAGTTATGACGGACCCCGGGAAAAACTGTTTTTT. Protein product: CASSYDGPREKLFF.

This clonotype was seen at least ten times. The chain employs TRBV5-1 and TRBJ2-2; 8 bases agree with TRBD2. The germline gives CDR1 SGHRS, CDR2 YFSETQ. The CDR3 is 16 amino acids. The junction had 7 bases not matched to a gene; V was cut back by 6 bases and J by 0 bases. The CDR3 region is CASTNLAGPNTGELFF. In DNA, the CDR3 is TGCGCCAGCACCAATCTAGCGGGCCCGAACACCGGGGAGCTGTTTTTT.

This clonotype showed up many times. CDR3 DNA: TGTGCCAGCAGCCCACAATTCCTCGGTGGCTACACCTTC. Protein sequence: CASSPQFLGGYTF. The chain links TRBV7-8 to TRBJ1-2; D is unresolved. Germline CDR1 is SGHVS and CDR2 is FQNEAQ. The V end was cut by 5 bases, the J end by 7 bases, with 14 bases between. The CDR3 contains 13 residues.

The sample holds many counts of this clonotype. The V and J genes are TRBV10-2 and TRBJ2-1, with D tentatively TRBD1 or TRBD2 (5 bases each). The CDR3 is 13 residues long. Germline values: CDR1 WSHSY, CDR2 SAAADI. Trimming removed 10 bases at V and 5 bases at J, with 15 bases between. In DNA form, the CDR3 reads TGCGCCACCCGTTTTGGGGGAGACAATGAGCAGTTCTTC. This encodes CATRFGGDNEQFF.

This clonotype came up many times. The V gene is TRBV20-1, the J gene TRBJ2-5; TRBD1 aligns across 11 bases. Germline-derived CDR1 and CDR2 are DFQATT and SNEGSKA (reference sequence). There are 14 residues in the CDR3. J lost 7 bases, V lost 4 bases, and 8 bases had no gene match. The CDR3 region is CSATGTGGAVTQYF. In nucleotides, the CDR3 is TGCAGTGCTACCGGGACAGGGGGGGCAGTGACCCAGTACTTC.

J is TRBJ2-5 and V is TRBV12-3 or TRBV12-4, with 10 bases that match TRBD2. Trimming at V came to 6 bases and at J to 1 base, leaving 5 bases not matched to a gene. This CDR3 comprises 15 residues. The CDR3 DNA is TGTGCCAGCAGCATAGCGGGGGGAGGCCAAGAGACCCAGTACTTC. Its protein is CASSIAGGGQETQYF.

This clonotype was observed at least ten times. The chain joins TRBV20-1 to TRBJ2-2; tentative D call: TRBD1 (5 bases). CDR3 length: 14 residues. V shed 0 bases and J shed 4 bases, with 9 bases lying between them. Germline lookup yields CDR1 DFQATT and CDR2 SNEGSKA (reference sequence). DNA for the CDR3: TGCAGTGCTAGAGATCCCCAGGGCACCGGGGAGCTGTTTTTT. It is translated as CSARDPQGTGELFF.

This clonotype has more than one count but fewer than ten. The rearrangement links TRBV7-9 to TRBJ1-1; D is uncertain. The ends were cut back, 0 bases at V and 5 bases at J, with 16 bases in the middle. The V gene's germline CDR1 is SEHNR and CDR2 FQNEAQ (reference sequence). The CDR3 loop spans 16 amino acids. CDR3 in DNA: TGTGCCAGCAGCTTAGCTACCATGACTGTGGATACTGAAGCTTTCTTT. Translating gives CASSLATMTVDTEAFF. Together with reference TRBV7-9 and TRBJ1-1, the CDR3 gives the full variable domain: DTGVSQNPRHKITKRGQNVTFRCDPISEHNRLYWYRQTLGQGPEFLTYFQNEAQLEKSRLLSDRFSAERPKGSFSTLEIQRTEQGDSAMYLCASSLATMTVDTEAFFGQGTRLTVV.